The clone carrying this TCR beta chain occurred once. Methods used by the authors: Amplification of reference gene primers provided the estimated nucleated cell counts. The data were produced by immunoSEQ multiplex PCR, yet TCRdb's version contains in-frame clones alone and is incomplete. That table supplies the V and J calls and clone size; D and trimming were determined from the DNA. The sample includes about 250,000 clones, 86% of them seen just once. V trimming: 5 bases; J trimming: 2 bases; junction bases outside the gene matches: 1. The germline gives CDR1 LGHDT, CDR2 YNNKEL (reference sequence). The CDR3 extends over 14 amino acids. The data originate from a study of blood T cell repertoires in COVID-19. Whole-study context: The origin of the acute and convalescent COVID-19 samples was the United States, Italy and Spain. From T cells, B-cell-depleted T cells, or PBMCs came the material, which was cDNA or gDNA.

Seattle's cohort entered during active infection and was followed longitudinally. The TCR was taken from an elderly woman with COVID-19, enrolled during active disease. This chain uses TRBV3-1 (or the pseudogene TRBV3-2) with TRBJ2-4; 9 bases are shared with TRBD1. Input material: peripheral blood. DNA for the CDR3: TGTGCCAGCAGCTACAGGGGGCCCAAAAACATTCAGTACTTC. Its translation is CASSYRGPKNIQYF.